A selection of T cell receptor beta chains follows, all from one sample in a study of OX40 agonist ivuxolimab in advanced cancers. The method was immunoSEQ multiplex PCR; TCRdb's version includes in-frame clones alone and lacks a portion of them. This table has 60,000 to 75,000 clones, 90% to 95% appearing once. The material was CD4+ or CD8+ T cells sorted from blood, obtained in a trial of the OX40 agonist ivuxolimab. These receptors were obtained from an adult with an advanced solid tumor such as melanoma, head and neck, liver or kidney cancer. The CDR3 runs from the conserved cysteine through the conserved F or W.

V gene	J gene	CDR3 protein
TRBV27	TRBJ2-1	CASSLGINEQFF
TRBV4-3	TRBJ2-7	CASSQDMGYEQYF
TRBV6-5	TRBJ2-2	CASSYTTGDTGELFF
TRBV6-1	TRBJ1-1	CASSEALWKGMNTEAFF
TRBV27	TRBJ1-3	CASSFQGTNSGNTIYF
TRBV5-1	TRBJ1-4	CASTPDRGKSRSDEKLFF
TRBV4-1	TRBJ2-5	CASSQGQVAGKTQYF
TRBV16	TRBJ2-3	CASSQSFTGVSTDTQYF
TRBV2	TRBJ2-2	CASSVYDSSGELFF
TRBV19	TRBJ2-1	CASSIEQFF
TRBV7-2	TRBJ2-3	CASSLTGISTDTQYF
TRBV5-1	TRBJ2-7	CASSLDSGPYEQYF
TRBV6-5	TRBJ2-5	CASSYTGRGETQYF
TRBV10-3	TRBJ1-5	CAISESSDSNQPQHF
TRBV27	TRBJ1-4	CASSPGTGFEKLFF
TRBV7-9	TRBJ1-1	CASSPGAENTEAFF
TRBV27	TRBJ2-1	CASSLGGGPSDEQFF
TRBV7-9	TRBJ2-7	CASSYSGSGFGDEQYF
TRBV28	TRBJ2-7	CASRTPGTAYEQYF
TRBV10-2	TRBJ1-1	CASNEGGPTEAFF
TRBV5-1	TRBJ2-2	CASSLDIGELFF
TRBV6-1	TRBJ2-7	CASSEGTVYEQYF
TRBV6-5	TRBJ2-4	CASRGLGQNIQYF
TRBV4-3	TRBJ2-1	CASSLRGTGVSYNEQFF
TRBV4-3	TRBJ2-3	CASSQDRGHTDTQYF
TRBV6-1	TRBJ1-5	CASSVGQPQHF
TRBV4-3	TRBJ2-7	CASSLERGLYEQYF
TRBV19	TRBJ1-1	CASSLLRDANTEAFF
TRBV2	TRBJ2-7	CASSVSWEQYF
TRBV11-2	TRBJ2-2	CASSFEAPYNAGTGELFF
TRBV6-1	TRBJ1-1	CASLLGAFF
TRBV21-1	TRBJ2-1	CASSNFRASSYNEQFF
TRBV6-5	TRBJ2-1	CASSYTLTSGVEQFF
TRBV9	TRBJ2-3	CASSVGFTTDTQYF
TRBV7-9	TRBJ1-5	CASSGPTGWEPQHF
TRBV18	TRBJ2-5	CASSPPDRGWQETQYF
TRBV7-8	TRBJ2-1	CASSSTTSGRNEQFF
TRBV7-3	TRBJ2-1	CASSSLDEGAPIGEQFF
TRBV28	TRBJ2-7	CASSLIGLAGPTSYEQYF
TRBV15	TRBJ2-7	CATSSQLQSSYEQYF
TRBV29-1	TRBJ2-5	CSVRSRDSEETQYF